The 2 T cell receptor beta chains below all came from one sample that was sequenced in a study of cytomegalovirus exposure and HLA in healthy donors. The PCR used 60 Vbeta and 13 Jbeta primers. Repertoires were generated with immunoSEQ multiplex PCR, while TCRdb's copy carries only in-frame clones and drops some. Of around 200,000 clones in the sample, about 80% were seen once. The sample comprised PBMCs. These TCRs come from a man in his forties in good health and CMV-seronegative.

A few counts support this clone. One junction end does not reproduce the germline sequence, and a read error may be involved. The CDR3 nucleotides are TGTTCCAGCAGCTCGGTGTCCGATACGCAGTATTTT. Translation gives CSSSSVSDTQYF. This chain connects TRBV7-9 to TRBJ2-3; D uncertain. The germline V gene encodes CDR1 SEHNR and CDR2 FQNEAQ (reference sequence). CDR3 length: 12 residues.

This chain uses TRBV2 with TRBJ2-2; perhaps TRBD1 as D (6 bases). From germline, CDR1 is SNHLY and CDR2 FYNNEI. Trimming stripped 5 bases from V and 4 bases from J, with 14 bases between. The length of the CDR3 is 15 residues. The CDR3 here is CASSQDQGSTGELFF. CDR3 bases: TGTGCCAGCAGTCAAGACCAGGGGAGCACCGGGGAGCTGTTTTTT. Full variable domain (outside the CDR3, taken from reference TRBV2 and TRBJ2-2): EPEVTQTPSHQVTQMGQEVILRCVPISNHLYFYWYRQILGQKVEFLVSFYNNEISEKSEIFDDQFSVERPDGSNFTLKIRSTKLEDSAMYFCASSQDQGSTGELFFGEGSRLTVL.